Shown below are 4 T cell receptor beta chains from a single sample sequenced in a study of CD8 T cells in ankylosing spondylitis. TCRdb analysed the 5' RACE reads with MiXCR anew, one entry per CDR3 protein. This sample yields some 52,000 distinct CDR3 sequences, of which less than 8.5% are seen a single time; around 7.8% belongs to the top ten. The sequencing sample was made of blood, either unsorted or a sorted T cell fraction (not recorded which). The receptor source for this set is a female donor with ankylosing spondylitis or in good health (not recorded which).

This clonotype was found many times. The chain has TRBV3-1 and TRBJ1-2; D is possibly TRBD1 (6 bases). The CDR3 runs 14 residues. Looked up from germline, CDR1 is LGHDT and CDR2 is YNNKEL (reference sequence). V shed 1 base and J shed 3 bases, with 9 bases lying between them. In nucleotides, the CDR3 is TGTGCCAGCAGCCAAGTTAGACAGGACTATGGCTACACCTTC. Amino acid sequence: CASSQVRQDYGYTF.

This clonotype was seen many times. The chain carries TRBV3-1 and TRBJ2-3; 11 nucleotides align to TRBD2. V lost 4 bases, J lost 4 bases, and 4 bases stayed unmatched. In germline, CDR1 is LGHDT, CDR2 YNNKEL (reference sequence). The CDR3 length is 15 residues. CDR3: CASSLRLAGPDTQYF. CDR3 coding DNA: TGTGCCAGCAGCCTCAGACTAGCGGGGCCAGATACGCAGTATTTT.

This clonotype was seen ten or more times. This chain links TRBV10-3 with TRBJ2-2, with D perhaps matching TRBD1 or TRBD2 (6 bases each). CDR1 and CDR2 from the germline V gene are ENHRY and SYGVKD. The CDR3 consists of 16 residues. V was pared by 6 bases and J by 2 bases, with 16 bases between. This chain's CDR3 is CAISTTGGDNTGELFF. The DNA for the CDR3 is TGTGCCATCAGCACGACAGGCGGGGATAACACCGGGGAGCTGTTTTTT.

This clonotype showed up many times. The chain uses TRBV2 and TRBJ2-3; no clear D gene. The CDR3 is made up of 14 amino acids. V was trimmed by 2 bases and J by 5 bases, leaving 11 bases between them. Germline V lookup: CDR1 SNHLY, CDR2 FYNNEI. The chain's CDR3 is CASSELTPRDTQYF. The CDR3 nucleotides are TGTGCCAGCAGTGAACTCACCCCAAGAGATACGCAGTATTTT.